This entry lists 31 T cell receptor beta chains sequenced from one sample in a study of OX40 agonist ivuxolimab in advanced cancers. Library creation used the immunoSEQ multiplex PCR assay. TCRdb re-hosts the immuneACCESS table, in-frame sequences only. Its copies lack some clones; in the studies checked, an unresolved V gene accounts for under half of them, and the cause for the rest is not known. Present in this sample are some 20,000 clones, 84% of which were seen just once. The leading ten clones occupy approximately 13% of the sample. The sequencing used CD4+ or CD8+ T cells sorted from blood, collected in a trial of the OX40 agonist ivuxolimab. The receptors come from an adult with an advanced solid tumor such as melanoma, head and neck, liver or kidney cancer.

The CDR3 DNA reads TGTGCCAGCGCCGGGGGGGACACTGAAGCTTTCTTT. Protein sequence: CASAGGDTEAFF. The chain joins TRBV2 to TRBJ1-1, with D tentatively TRBD1 (5 bases). Germline loops: CDR1 SNHLY, CDR2 FYNNEI. Trimming cost V 8 bases and J 3 bases, with 10 bases left between them. The CDR3 has 12 amino acids.

This clone counts as medium-sized. The gene calls are TRBV5-6 and TRBJ1-2; 8 bases agree with TRBD1. The CDR3 runs 12 residues. After removal of 3 bases from V and 7 bases from J, the junction contained 2 bases not matched to a gene. In germline, CDR1 is SGHDT, CDR2 YYEEEE. For the CDR3, the DNA is TGTGCCAGCAGCTCCGACAGGGGTGGCTACACCTTC. Its translation is CASSSDRGGYTF.

The chain carries TRBV13 and TRBJ2-7; D may be TRBD1 or TRBD2 (5 bases each). V was clipped by 6 bases and J by 2 bases, with 14 bases between them. Germline V CDR1 and CDR2: PRHDT, FYEKMQ (reference sequence). The CDR3 sequence is 14 residues long. The CDR3 loop reads CASSPGAATYEQYF. In DNA form, the CDR3 reads TGTGCCAGCAGTCCCGGGGCGGCCACCTACGAGCAGTACTTC.

CDR3 sequence: CASSALAGEGADTQYF. CDR3 sequence (DNA): TGTGCCAGCAGCGCACTAGCGGGGGAGGGGGCAGATACGCAGTATTTT. This chain joins TRBV7-3 and TRBJ2-3, with TRBD2 identical over 11 bases. CDR3 length: 16 residues. Per germline, CDR1 SGHTA and CDR2 FQGTGA. Trimming cost V 5 bases and J 4 bases; bases outside gene matches: 8.

The chain employs TRBV5-4 and TRBJ2-7; TRBD2 aligns across 9 bases. Trimming took 0 bases from V and 5 from J; bases not matched to a gene: 6. Germline V gene lookup returns CDR1 SGHNT and CDR2 YYREEE (reference sequence). This CDR3 is 15 amino acids long. In DNA, the CDR3 is TGTGCCAGCAGCTTGGTTCCTAGCGGGGTCGACGAGCAGTACTTC. It specifies CASSLVPSGVDEQYF.

V gene TRBV6-5 combines with J gene TRBJ2-4, with D possibly matching TRBD1 (6 bases). Germline V gene data show CDR1 as MNHEY and CDR2 as SVGAGI. The CDR3 covers 14 residues. Trimming shortened V by 5 bases and J by 9 bases, and 17 bases separated the two germline ends. The CDR3: CASSTTGETSIQYF. In DNA, the CDR3 is TGTGCCAGCAGTACGACAGGAGAGACAAGCATTCAGTACTTC.

This sequence joins TRBV15 and TRBJ2-7; D is perhaps TRBD2 (5 bases). The ends were cut back, 5 bases at V and 5 bases at J, with 19 bases in the middle. The CDR3 loop spans 15 amino acids. Germline CDR1 is LNHNV and CDR2 is YYDKDF (reference sequence). The CDR3 coding sequence is TGTGCCACCAGCTCCCTGGCCGGGGTCCCGGACGAGCAGTACTTC. Amino acid sequence: CATSSLAGVPDEQYF.

This rearrangement joins TRBV4-1 to TRBJ2-5, with 10 bases identical to TRBD1. Germline V gene lookup returns CDR1 MGHRA and CDR2 YSYEKL. The CDR3 has 16 residues. With 3 bases clipped from V and 2 bases from J, the junction kept 6 bases outside the gene matches. CDR3 sequence reads: CASSHPGTGDQETQYF. Here the CDR3 DNA reads TGCGCCAGCAGCCACCCCGGGACAGGGGATCAAGAGACCCAGTACTTC.

The gene calls are TRBV5-6 and TRBJ1-1, with 9 bases that match TRBD1. CDR1 is SGHDT, CDR2 YYEEEE, per germline. V lost 2 bases to trimming and J lost 1 base; unmatched junction nucleotides: 15. The CDR3 runs to 19 residues. CDR3 protein: CASSFWARTGVFRNTEAFF. CDR3 sequence (DNA): TGTGCCAGCAGCTTTTGGGCCCGGACAGGGGTATTCCGGAACACTGAAGCTTTCTTT.

This rearrangement joins TRBV19 to TRBJ1-2; D unclear. The germline V gene has CDR1 LNHDA and CDR2 SQIVND (reference sequence). This CDR3 is built from 15 residues. The V end was cut by 5 bases, the J end by 0 bases, with 13 bases between. CDR3 sequence reads: CASSGWRDSNYGYTF. The CDR3 nucleotides are TGTGCCAGTAGTGGTTGGAGGGATTCTAACTATGGCTACACCTTC.

V usage is TRBV7-9 and J usage is TRBJ2-1; possibly TRBD1 for D (5 bases). The V end lost 2 bases, the J end lost 7 bases, and 15 bases lay between the germline ends. The CDR3 consists of 15 residues. Germline-derived CDR1 and CDR2 are SEHNR and FQNEAQ (reference sequence). CDR3 sequence: CASSLSQGYLNEQFF. CDR3 bases: TGTGCCAGCAGCTTAAGCCAGGGCTATCTTAATGAGCAGTTCTTC.

The J gene is TRBJ1-1, the V gene TRBV2; no reliable D call. Germline V lookup: CDR1 SNHLY, CDR2 FYNNEI. The CDR3 length is 16 residues. V was shortened by 1 base and J by 0 bases, with 12 bases between the two germline ends. This CDR3 is CASSEGGQTLNTEAFF. Written as DNA, the CDR3 is TGTGCCAGCAGTGAAGGAGGGCAAACATTGAACACTGAAGCTTTCTTT. Variable domain in full (rest from reference TRBV2 and TRBJ1-1): EPEVTQTPSHQVTQMGQEVILRCVPISNHLYFYWYRQILGQKVEFLVSFYNNEISEKSEIFDDQFSVERPDGSNFTLKIRSTKLEDSAMYFCASSEGGQTLNTEAFFGQGTRLTVV.

The chain has TRBV14 and TRBJ2-7; weak D call: TRBD2 (5 bases). This CDR3 spans 13 amino acids. CDR1 and CDR2 from the germline V gene are SGHDN and FVKESK. V was cut by 0 bases and J by 4 bases, with 7 bases left in between. The CDR3 region is CASSQEPGYEQYF. Written as DNA, the CDR3 is TGTGCCAGCAGCCAAGAGCCGGGGTACGAGCAGTACTTC.

The chain joins TRBV2 to TRBJ2-5; the D gene could be TRBD1 or TRBD2 (6 bases each). The germline V and J ends were trimmed by 8 bases and 3 bases, with 10 bases remaining between them. Germline V gives CDR1 SNHLY, CDR2 FYNNEI. This CDR3 contains 12 residues. CDR3 coding DNA: TGTGCCAGCTTGGGGGGCGAAGAGACCCAGTACTTC. It codes for CASLGGEETQYF.

J is TRBJ2-6 and V is TRBV7-9; D remains unclear. Trimming stripped 1 base from V and 0 bases from J, with 10 bases between. Germline lookup yields CDR1 SEHNR and CDR2 FQNEAQ (reference sequence). The CDR3 is made up of 17 amino acids. CDR3 in amino acids: CASSLGSARSGANVLTF. For the CDR3, the DNA is TGTGCCAGCAGCTTAGGGTCGGCACGCTCTGGGGCCAACGTCCTGACTTTC.

The DNA for the CDR3 is TGCGCCAGCAGTGATTCAGGAGATACGCAGTATTTT. It translates to CASSDSGDTQYF. This chain links TRBV10-1 with TRBJ2-3; D gene uncertain. Germline CDR1 and CDR2: WNHNN and SYGVQD (reference sequence). The CDR3 sequence is 12 residues long. V lost 3 bases, J lost 5 bases, and 6 bases lay in between.

This sequence joins TRBV6-1 and TRBJ2-1, with D unresolved. Trimming cost V 4 bases and J 0 bases, with 10 bases left between them. The CDR3 has 15 residues. Germline values: CDR1 MNHNS, CDR2 SASEGT. The CDR3, as DNA: TGTGCCAGCAGTGGGCCCAGAGACTCCTACAATGAGCAGTTCTTC. Translating it yields CASSGPRDSYNEQFF.

This clone was observed a few times. This chain links TRBV27 with TRBJ1-1, with TRBD1 matching 8 bases. The V and J ends lost 7 bases and 0 bases, in that order; junction bases with no gene match: 7. The CDR3 contains 15 residues. CDR1 is MNHEY and CDR2 is SMNVEV in the germline V gene (reference sequence). The CDR3 sequence is CASTSPGGLNTEAFF. CDR3 bases: TGTGCCAGCACCTCTCCAGGGGGCCTGAACACTGAAGCTTTCTTT.

V usage is TRBV6-1 and J usage is TRBJ1-2, with D perhaps matching TRBD1 (6 bases). V lost 3 bases to trimming and J lost 0 bases, with 8 bases between them. From germline, CDR1 is MNHNS and CDR2 SASEGT. The length of the CDR3 is 14 residues. The CDR3 DNA sequence: TGTGCCAGCAGTGACTGGACAGCTAACTATGGCTACACCTTC. Translated: CASSDWTANYGYTF.

This chain joins TRBV11-2 and TRBJ2-1; 8 bases match TRBD2. This CDR3 comprises 19 residues. Germline assignment: CDR1 SGHAT and CDR2 FQNNGV. The junction had 16 bases not matched to a gene; V was cut back by 5 bases and J by 1 base. The CDR3 sequence is CASSRPGPGGGESYNEQFF. DNA of the CDR3: TGTGCCAGCAGCCGCCCGGGACCGGGGGGGGGCGAGTCCTACAATGAGCAGTTCTTC.

In this sample, this clone turned up a few times. The V gene is TRBV18, the J gene TRBJ2-2; D is perhaps TRBD1 or TRBD2 (5 bases each). The CDR3 loop spans 19 amino acids. The ends were cut back, 5 bases at V and 0 bases at J, with 22 bases in the middle. CDR1 and CDR2 (germline): KGHSH, LQKENI. CDR3 region: CASSTYEGMGETNTGELFF. CDR3 nucleotides: TGTGCCAGCTCAACCTACGAGGGTATGGGGGAAACGAACACCGGGGAGCTGTTTTTT.

The chain employs TRBV6-5 and TRBJ2-3; 7 bases line up with TRBD2. The germline CDR1 and CDR2 sequences are MNHEY and SVGAGI. This CDR3 contains 14 residues. After removal of 6 bases from V and 2 bases from J, the junction contained 5 bases not matched to a gene. CDR3 coding DNA: TGTGCCAGCAGGGGACTATATAACACAGATACGCAGTATTTT. It translates to CASRGLYNTDTQYF.

J is TRBJ1-2 and V is TRBV27, with D hard to call. The germline V gene encodes CDR1 MNHEY and CDR2 SMNVEV (reference sequence). The CDR3 is made up of 13 amino acids. Trimming cost V 6 bases and J 6 bases, with 14 bases left between them. Written as DNA, the CDR3 is TGTGCCAGCAGATGGGCCCACATCGATGGCTACACCTTC. Its translation is CASRWAHIDGYTF.

The J gene is TRBJ2-7, the V gene TRBV9; 7 nucleotides align to TRBD1. This CDR3 comprises 14 residues. The germline V gene encodes CDR1 SGDLS and CDR2 YYNGEE. J gave up 5 bases and V 5 bases, and 10 bases lay outside the gene matches. The CDR3 protein is CASSLTGTDDEQYF. The CDR3 DNA is TGTGCCAGCAGTCTTACCGGGACAGACGACGAGCAGTACTTC.

The rearrangement joins TRBV27 to TRBJ2-3; D gene ambiguous. Trimming cost V 8 bases and J 6 bases, with 6 bases left between them. CDR3 length: 10 residues. Looked up from germline, CDR1 is MNHEY and CDR2 is SMNVEV (reference sequence). The CDR3 is CASGWDTQYF. CDR3 in DNA: TGTGCCAGCGGGTGGGATACGCAGTATTTT.

This rearrangement joins TRBV5-4 to TRBJ2-1, with 11 bases identical to TRBD2. The CDR3 has 15 residues. V lost 5 bases, J lost 1 base, and 2 bases stayed unmatched. In germline, CDR1 is SGHNT, CDR2 YYREEE (reference sequence). DNA for the CDR3: TGTGCCAGCAGGCCTAGCGGGGGGTCCTACAATGAGCAGTTCTTC. Amino acids: CASRPSGGSYNEQFF.

The chain employs TRBV6-1 and TRBJ1-5; no clear D. CDR3 length: 14 residues. Per the germline V gene, CDR1 is MNHNS and CDR2 is SASEGT. V lost 4 bases and J 6 bases, leaving 13 bases between the germline ends. CDR3 in DNA: TGTGCCAGCAGTGGGGGAGGTTTTCTTCAGCCCCAGCATTTT. This codes for CASSGGGFLQPQHF.

The chain has TRBV4-3 and TRBJ1-4; a possible D gene is TRBD1 (6 bases). CDR3 length: 18 amino acids. The V and J ends lost 4 bases and 0 bases respectively, with 18 bases between them. CDR1 is LGHNA and CDR2 is YSLEER in the germline V gene. For the CDR3, the DNA is TGCGCCAGCAGCCGCACAGGGCTCCAAGTTGCAACTAATGAAAAACTGTTTTTT. Protein sequence: CASSRTGLQVATNEKLFF.

J is TRBJ1-1 and V is TRBV28, with D possibly TRBD1 on 5 matching bases. From germline, CDR1 is MDHEN and CDR2 SYDVKM. V shed 7 bases and J shed 1 base, with 19 bases lying between them. The CDR3 spans 16 residues. Here the CDR3 reads CASTEGLPLGNTEAFF. The CDR3 coding sequence is TGTGCCAGCACCGAGGGACTGCCCTTGGGGAACACTGAAGCTTTCTTT.

V gene TRBV6-1 combines with J gene TRBJ1-2, with D perhaps TRBD1 (6 bases). V shed 3 bases and J shed 2 bases, with 16 bases lying between them. The CDR3 length is 16 residues. Germline CDR1 reads MNHNS; CDR2 reads SASEGT. The CDR3 DNA is TGTGCCAGCAGTGATAATATGGGGGCCGGGAACTATGGCTACACCTTC. Protein sequence: CASSDNMGAGNYGYTF.

The genes are TRBV9 and TRBJ1-1, with 8 bases that match TRBD1. CDR1 is SGDLS, CDR2 YYNGEE, per germline. The CDR3 covers 15 residues. V lost 4 bases, J lost 6 bases, and 11 bases stayed unmatched. CDR3 DNA sequence: TGTGCCAGCAGCACTCGGACAGGGTGGGGCTCTGAAGCTTTCTTT. Translation: CASSTRTGWGSEAFF.